This TCR beta chain was obtained from a study of vaccination effects on CD4 cells after COVID-19. Comments on this clone: The antigen remains undetermined.

V lost 2 bases, J lost 5 bases, and 5 bases stayed unmatched. The germline CDR1 and CDR2 sequences are KGHDR and SFDVKD. The CDR3 is 15 residues long. Overall study results and limits: Within healthy vaccinees, only 1 of 255 vaccine-induced clones displayed cross-reactivity with common cold coronaviruses. Late post-vaccination, clones induced by infection and those induced by vaccine underwent marked clonal contraction.

ViraFEST expansion of antigen-specific CD4+ T cells with viral peptide pools preceded sequencing. Following an approximately 10-day culture, CD4+ T cells were purified. On day 3 and again on day 7, half the medium was replaced with IL-2 medium. Clones were read by immunoSEQ multiplex PCR, and TCRdb kept only the in-frame ones, dropping some. The sample carries about 60,000 clones, around 81% recorded once. Sample: CD4+ T cells from PBMCs cultured with HCoV-229E spike peptides, taken before COVID-19 vaccination. This chain joins TRBV24-1 and TRBJ2-5, with 9 bases identical to TRBD1. The clonotype was recovered from a human donor who received a COVID-19 vaccine. The CDR3 is CATSDSQGAGETQYF. DNA of the CDR3: TGTGCCACCAGTGATTCACAGGGGGCCGGGGAGACCCAGTACTTC.